This T cell receptor beta chain was captured by sequencing in a study of CD8 T cells in ankylosing spondylitis. Many counts were recorded for this clonotype. The antigen is undetermined. Study-level points and caveats: There was reportedly significant enrichment of clones that were disease-linked in matched ankylosing spondylitis synovial fluid. In the blood and synovial fluid of reactive arthritis, some motif variants had been previously reported. Clones linked to the disease showed a CD8+ phenotype. They occurred at relatively low frequencies in peripheral blood.

Germline CDR1 LGHNA, CDR2 YSLEER. The CDR3 loop spans 16 amino acids. V lost 0 bases and J lost 4, with 15 bases in between. For TCR beta, libraries came from quantitative 5'-RACE with molecular barcodes. TCRdb re-derived calls from the 5' RACE reads in MiXCR, one entry per CDR3 protein. The repertoire includes more than 150,000 distinct CDR3 sequences, about 20% of them detected once, and 4.3% sits in the top ten. The TCR originated in a male donor aged 5-30 years with ankylosing spondylitis or in good health (not recorded which). V is TRBV4-3 and J is TRBJ1-2; tentatively, D is TRBD1 (5 bases). Sample: blood, either unsorted or a sorted T cell fraction (not recorded which). CDR3 protein: CASSQDGDGGGYGYTF. CDR3 nucleotides: TGCGCCAGCAGCCAAGACGGGGACGGTGGCGGCTATGGCTACACCTTC.